This TCR beta chain emerged from a study of blood T cell repertoires in COVID-19. Study processing details: How many nucleated cells were present was estimated from reference gene primer amplification. This table comes from immunoSEQ multiplex PCR, and its TCRdb copy is limited to in-frame clones, with some not included. V and J calls and clone size follow that table, whereas D and trimming were derived from the DNA. The sample consists of some 150,000 clones, 88% of them appearing once. Between the trimmed V and J ends, which lost 5 bases and 3 bases, there was a span of 11 bases. This CDR3 spans 14 amino acids. Germline V gene lookup returns CDR1 MDHEN and CDR2 SYDVKM.

V is TRBV28 and J is TRBJ2-1, with no clear D. The TCR originated in a human donor in a cohort sampled during active COVID-19. The sequencing sample was made of peripheral blood. In DNA, the CDR3 is TGTGCCAGCAGTCTGAGTCGGGTCTACAATGAGCAGTTCTTC. Translated, it gives CASSLSRVYNEQFF.